Presented here are 15 T cell receptor beta chains from one specimen sequenced in a study of T cell responses to AZD1222 COVID-19 vaccine. The method was immunoSEQ multiplex PCR; TCRdb's version includes in-frame clones alone and lacks a portion of them. In the table there are more than 120,000 clones, approximately 86% of which are singletons. The sample was peripheral blood, taken 28 days after the second dose of the MenACWY control vaccine. The receptor source for this set is an adult who received the MenACWY meningococcal vaccine as a control.

This clone was observed a single time. The V gene is TRBV5-4, the J gene TRBJ1-2; the D gene is possibly TRBD1 (5 bases). Germline CDR1 and CDR2: SGHNT and YYREEE (reference sequence). This CDR3 contains 15 residues. The ends were cut back, 7 bases at V and 0 bases at J, with 16 bases in the middle. CDR3: CASSRAGQANYGYTF. The DNA for the CDR3 is TGTGCCAGCTCCCGGGCGGGGCAAGCTAACTATGGCTACACCTTC.

This clone showed up just once. CDR3 coding DNA: TGTGCCAGCAGCCCCCCCCAGCGGGGGTCCTACGAGCAGTACTTC. As protein: CASSPPQRGSYEQYF. The chain combines TRBV7-2 with TRBJ2-7, with 8 bases aligning to TRBD2. V lost 5 bases to trimming and J lost 1 base; unmatched junction nucleotides: 7. In germline, CDR1 is SGHTA, CDR2 FQGNSA. The CDR3 length is 15 residues.

J is TRBJ2-7 and V is TRBV10-3; 14 bases match TRBD2. CDR1 and CDR2 (germline): ENHRY, SYGVKD. After removal of 3 bases from V and 4 bases from J, the junction contained 5 bases not matched to a gene. The CDR3 has 16 residues. The CDR3 DNA sequence: TGTGCCATCAGTGATCACGGGACTAGCGGGAGATACGAGCAGTACTTC. The encoded protein is CAISDHGTSGRYEQYF.

The rearrangement uses TRBV6-2 or TRBV6-3 and TRBJ1-1; a weak D match, TRBD1 (5 bases). Germline V lookup: CDR1 MNHEY, CDR2 SVGEGT. The CDR3 length is 13 residues. Trimming shortened V by 2 bases and J by 6 bases, and 10 bases separated the two germline ends. Here the CDR3 reads CASSYPQGAEAFF. DNA of the CDR3: TGTGCCAGCAGTTACCCCCAGGGAGCTGAAGCTTTCTTT.

The chain employs TRBV19 and TRBJ2-7; D gene ambiguous. The CDR3 loop spans 15 amino acids. Germline lookup yields CDR1 LNHDA and CDR2 SQIVND (reference sequence). V was pared by 6 bases and J by 1 base, with 16 bases between. This CDR3 reads CASSFQAPSSYEQYF. The CDR3 DNA sequence: TGTGCCAGTAGCTTTCAGGCGCCATCTTCCTACGAGCAGTACTTC.

V gene TRBV27 combines with J gene TRBJ2-7; the match to TRBD2 covers 9 bases. With 0 bases clipped from V and 2 bases from J, the junction kept 5 bases outside the gene matches. Germline assignment: CDR1 MNHEY and CDR2 SMNVEV (reference sequence). CDR3 size: 16 residues. CDR3 DNA: TGTGCCAGCAGTTTATCGAGTGCGGGAGGGACCTACGAGCAGTACTTC. This codes for CASSLSSAGGTYEQYF.

The V call is TRBV5-5, the J call TRBJ2-7, with 8 bases fitting TRBD1. V lost 0 bases and J lost 5; bases outside the gene matches: 7. Germline CDR1 and CDR2: SGHKS and YYEKEE (reference sequence). This CDR3 has 15 residues. The CDR3: CASSLGWQGAHEQYF. The DNA for the CDR3 is TGTGCCAGCAGCTTGGGATGGCAGGGGGCTCACGAGCAGTACTTC.

The chain employs TRBV15 and TRBJ1-3; TRBD1 matches at 8 bases. CDR3 size: 13 residues. J gave up 6 bases and V 2 bases, and 0 bases lay outside the gene matches. Germline V lookup: CDR1 LNHNV, CDR2 YYDKDF (reference sequence). The CDR3 nucleotides are TGTGCCACCAGCAGACAGGGGGCAAACACCATATATTTT. It encodes CATSRQGANTIYF.

CDR3 residues: CASSIDLGREKLFF. The DNA for the CDR3 is TGTGCCAGTAGTATAGATCTGGGAAGGGAAAAACTGTTTTTT. The chain employs TRBV19 and TRBJ1-4; D is undetermined. This CDR3 is 14 amino acids long. The ends were cut back, 0 bases at V and 8 bases at J, with 10 bases in the middle. Germline CDR1 is LNHDA and CDR2 is SQIVND (reference sequence).

This sequence joins TRBV11-2 and TRBJ2-1; TRBD2 agrees at 8 bases. The V segment lost 4 bases and the J segment 2 bases; nucleotides outside the gene matches: 10. The germline gives CDR1 SGHAT, CDR2 FQNNGV. The CDR3 is 17 amino acids. The CDR3 bases are TGTGCCAGCAGCTCGTTAGCCGGGAGGGCAACCTACAATGAGCAGTTCTTC. Translation gives CASSSLAGRATYNEQFF.

The chain couples TRBV25-1 to TRBJ2-2; D is unresolved. Trimming removed 3 bases from V and 5 bases from J, with 13 bases in between. The CDR3 totals 15 residues. Per germline, CDR1 MGHDK and CDR2 SYGVNS. CDR3 bases: TGTGCCAGCAGTGACCCTCGACACCCAACCGGGGAGCTGTTTTTT. Encoded protein: CASSDPRHPTGELFF.

The rearrangement uses TRBV2 and TRBJ1-2; no clear D gene. Germline CDR1 and CDR2: SNHLY and FYNNEI. The CDR3 is 17 residues long. The V end lost 6 bases, the J end lost 1 base, and 21 bases lay between the germline ends. This CDR3 is CASRARAGFMNNYGYTF. The CDR3 DNA reads as TGTGCCAGCAGGGCTAGGGCGGGGTTTATGAATAACTATGGCTACACCTTC.

This chain connects TRBV2 to TRBJ1-6; TRBD1 aligns across 10 bases. In germline, CDR1 is SNHLY, CDR2 FYNNEI. J lost 8 bases, V lost 6 bases, and 13 bases had no gene match. CDR3 length: 17 amino acids. The chain's CDR3 is CASRATRQGARDSPLHF. The DNA for the CDR3 is TGTGCCAGCAGAGCGACCCGACAGGGGGCTAGGGATTCACCCCTCCACTTT.

The rearrangement joins TRBV6-9 to TRBJ1-6; 9 nucleotides match TRBD1. Germline V gene sequence: CDR1 MNHGY, CDR2 SVAAGI. Unmatched junction bases numbered 7, after V lost 5 bases and J lost 5 bases. The CDR3 runs 16 residues. CDR3 coding DNA: TGTGCCAGCAGTGAGACCCGGGACAGGGATAATTCACCCCTCCACTTT. This translates into CASSETRDRDNSPLHF.

This clone appeared a single time. The chain is built from TRBV2 and TRBJ2-7; 9 bases line up with TRBD1. CDR1 is SNHLY and CDR2 is FYNNEI in the germline V gene. The CDR3 covers 14 residues. V dropped 4 bases and J dropped 4; count of bases not matched to a gene: 5. The CDR3 reads CASSGGQGGYEQYF. As DNA, the CDR3 is TGTGCCAGCAGTGGGGGACAGGGAGGATACGAGCAGTACTTC.